These 30 T cell receptor beta chains originate from one sample sequenced in a study of radiotherapy plus CTLA-4 blockade in lung cancer. Profiling relied on immunoSEQ multiplex PCR, and the TCRdb table lists in-frame clones only, not all of them. The repertoire holds more than 65,000 clones, with 75% to 90% as singletons. The sample consisted of peripheral blood, taken from a patient treated with radiotherapy plus ipilimumab. The receptors were sampled from a human donor with non-small cell lung cancer who had stable disease on radiotherapy plus ipilimumab.

V gene TRBV10-2 combines with J gene TRBJ2-5, with TRBD2 matching over 10 bases. This CDR3 spans 15 amino acids. Trimming cost V 4 bases and J 5 bases; bases outside gene matches: 7. CDR1 WSHSY and CDR2 SAAADI come from the germline V gene. As DNA, the CDR3 is TGCGCCAGCAGTGGCAGAGCGGGGGGGCGGGAGACCCAGTACTTC. Protein: CASSGRAGGRETQYF.

The chain joins TRBV5-1 to TRBJ2-5; tentatively, D is TRBD1 or TRBD2 (6 bases each). CDR1 and CDR2 (germline): SGHRS, YFSETQ. The CDR3 runs 17 residues. Trimming left V 2 bases short and J 5 bases short, with 22 bases between. The CDR3 reads CASSLSSGAGPGETQYF. The DNA of the CDR3 is TGCGCCAGCAGCTTATCTTCGGGGGCCGGACCCGGGGAGACCCAGTACTTC.

The chain couples TRBV7-6 to TRBJ2-2; D is possibly TRBD2 (5 bases). The length of the CDR3 is 14 residues. Trimming pared 2 bases from V and 5 bases from J, leaving 9 bases between. Germline V CDR1 and CDR2: SGHVS, FNYEAQ. CDR3 sequence (DNA): TGTGCCAGCAGCTTAAATAGGGAGACCGGGGAGCTGTTTTTT. Translated, it gives CASSLNRETGELFF.

The count of this clone is one. This sequence joins TRBV15 and TRBJ1-6; no reliable D call. From germline, CDR1 is LNHNV and CDR2 YYDKDF (reference sequence). The CDR3 runs to 14 residues. V was pared by 1 base and J by 11 bases, with 12 bases between. The CDR3 DNA sequence: TGTGCCACCAGCAGAGGAGAGATCGGCCCACCCCTCCACTTT. Translation gives CATSRGEIGPPLHF.

This chain connects TRBV30 to TRBJ2-2; no clear D gene. Trimming left V 7 bases short and J 1 base short, with 10 bases between. CDR3 length: 13 residues. Germline loops: CDR1 GTSNPN, CDR2 SVGIG (reference sequence). CDR3: CAFQTLNTGELFF. In DNA form, the CDR3 reads TGTGCCTTTCAGACTCTGAACACCGGGGAGCTGTTTTTT.

This chain connects TRBV27 to TRBJ2-6; the D gene is possibly TRBD1 (6 bases). The germline V gene encodes CDR1 MNHEY and CDR2 SMNVEV (reference sequence). Trimming took 6 bases from V and 2 from J, leaving 17 bases between them. The CDR3 is made up of 17 amino acids. The CDR3 DNA is TGTGCCAGCAGCTCACAGGGAGCGGTGACTGGGGCCAACGTCCTGACTTTC. Its protein product is CASSSQGAVTGANVLTF.

This clone was found once. The rearrangement links TRBV6-5 to TRBJ2-5, with 10 bases matching TRBD1. Germline lookup yields CDR1 MNHEY and CDR2 SVGAGI. Trimming cost V 2 bases and J 10 bases; bases outside gene matches: 10. This CDR3 is 15 amino acids long. In nucleotides, the CDR3 is TGTGCCAGCAGTTACGACAGGGGGCCTTCAAAGGGCCAGTACTTC. Translation: CASSYDRGPSKGQYF.

V usage is TRBV27 and J usage is TRBJ2-1; TRBD2 matches 10 bases. Germline loops: CDR1 MNHEY, CDR2 SMNVEV (reference sequence). The V segment lost 2 bases and the J segment 7 bases; nucleotides outside the gene matches: 11. The CDR3 runs 17 residues. DNA of the CDR3: TGTGCCAGCAGTTTACCTTTAGCGGGGGGCCTTGGGAATGAGCAGTTCTTC. Translated: CASSLPLAGGLGNEQFF.

This clone is a singleton in its sample. The chain recombines TRBV11-3 with TRBJ1-3; the D gene is possibly TRBD1 (5 bases). CDR3 size: 17 residues. CDR1 is SGHNT, CDR2 YENEEA, per germline. Trimming shortened V by 1 base and J by 2 bases, and 15 bases separated the two germline ends. The CDR3 DNA follows: TGTGCCAGCAGCTTAGGGGGCAAGGAAGGGCCTGGAAACACCATATATTTT. Protein sequence: CASSLGGKEGPGNTIYF.

This sequence joins TRBV6-6 and TRBJ1-1; 8 bases agree with TRBD1. Germline values: CDR1 MNHNY, CDR2 SVGAGI (reference sequence). Trimming took 5 bases from V and 4 from J; bases not matched to a gene: 12. The CDR3 totals 16 residues. CDR3 bases: TGTGCCAGCAGTCGTTGGGGAGGACAGGGAGGCACTGAAGCTTTCTTT. Translation gives CASSRWGGQGGTEAFF.

The chain employs TRBV25-1 and TRBJ1-6; tentatively, D is TRBD1 (5 bases). The CDR3 sequence is 14 residues long. V was trimmed by 1 base and J by 8 bases, leaving 9 bases between them. Germline CDR1 reads MGHDK; CDR2 reads SYGVNS. CDR3 in amino acids: CASSEWRGDSPLHF. CDR3 DNA: TGTGCCAGCAGTGAATGGAGGGGTGATTCACCCCTCCACTTT.

In this sample, this clone turned up once. V usage is TRBV11-2 and J usage is TRBJ1-2; the match to TRBD1 covers 12 bases. The germline CDR1 and CDR2 sequences are SGHAT and FQNNGV. The CDR3 is 17 residues long. The ends lost 5 bases at V and 3 bases at J; junction bases unmatched: 10. The chain's CDR3 is CASSVPGQGARYYGYTF. For the CDR3, the DNA is TGTGCCAGCAGCGTCCCGGGACAGGGGGCAAGGTACTATGGCTACACCTTC.

The chain has TRBV29-1 and TRBJ2-7; TRBD1 agrees at 9 bases. After removal of 6 bases from V and 3 bases from J, the junction contained 6 bases not matched to a gene. From germline, CDR1 is SQVTM and CDR2 ANQGSEA. This CDR3 is 13 amino acids long. In DNA, the CDR3 is TGCAGCGTCGCGGGACAGGGTAACTACGAGCAGTACTTC. This sequence encodes CSVAGQGNYEQYF.

The chain couples TRBV27 to TRBJ2-5; a weak D match, TRBD2 (5 bases). Germline V gene sequence: CDR1 MNHEY, CDR2 SMNVEV (reference sequence). The CDR3 runs 13 residues. Trimming took off 5 bases at V and 3 bases at J, with 10 bases between the two ends. The CDR3 sequence: CASSKRTEETQYF. In DNA form, the CDR3 reads TGTGCCAGCAGTAAGCGGACCGAAGAGACCCAGTACTTC.

This clone was recorded a few times. The rearrangement uses TRBV28 and TRBJ2-1, with TRBD1 matching 7 bases. The CDR3 has 14 residues. The J segment lost 7 bases and the V segment lost 5 bases, leaving 8 bases of the junction unmatched. Germline CDR1 and CDR2: MDHEN and SYDVKM. The CDR3 bases are TGTGCCAGCAGTCTTACATTGACAGGGAATGAGCAGTTCTTC. Translated: CASSLTLTGNEQFF.

J is TRBJ2-2 and V is TRBV11-2; D might be TRBD1 (5 bases). This CDR3 contains 17 residues. Trimming pared 0 bases from V and 0 bases from J, leaving 11 bases between. The V gene's germline CDR1 is SGHAT and CDR2 FQNNGV. The CDR3 DNA is TGTGCCAGCAGCTTAGAAATGCAACAGGCGAACACCGGGGAGCTGTTTTTT. Amino acids: CASSLEMQQANTGELFF.

This clone was observed a handful of times. The chain joins TRBV7-9 to TRBJ2-7; D gene ambiguous. The V end lost 7 bases, the J end lost 5 bases, and 12 bases lay between the germline ends. The CDR3 extends over 12 amino acids. In germline, CDR1 is SEHNR, CDR2 FQNEAQ (reference sequence). CDR3 sequence (DNA): TGTGCCAGCACCACCACAGTGGACGAGCAGTACTTC. Protein product: CASTTTVDEQYF.

V and J are TRBV5-4 and TRBJ2-4; D may be TRBD2 (6 bases). This CDR3 is 14 amino acids long. V gave up 4 bases and J gave up 4 bases, with 12 bases separating them. Germline lookup yields CDR1 SGHNT and CDR2 YYREEE (reference sequence). Written as DNA, the CDR3 is TGTGCCAGCAGCGAGGACCGGGGGAAAAACATTCAGTACTTC. Translation: CASSEDRGKNIQYF.

The chain's CDR3 is CAISVAGTGAEDTQYF. DNA for the CDR3: TGTGCCATCAGTGTTGCCGGGACAGGGGCTGAAGATACGCAGTATTTT. The chain carries TRBV10-3 and TRBJ2-3; 10 bases align to TRBD1. Germline CDR1 and CDR2: ENHRY and SYGVKD. This CDR3 is built from 16 residues. The junction had 9 bases not matched to a gene; V was cut back by 4 bases and J by 5 bases.

The chain employs TRBV27 and TRBJ1-1, with D hard to call. The ends were cut back, 3 bases at V and 10 bases at J, with 3 bases in the middle. The CDR3 covers 9 residues. Germline V gene sequence: CDR1 MNHEY, CDR2 SMNVEV (reference sequence). The CDR3, as DNA: TGTGCCAGCAGTTTCGGAGCTTTCTTT. Its translation: CASSFGAFF.

Only a few counts were recorded for this clone. The J gene is TRBJ1-5, the V gene TRBV25-1, with D tentatively TRBD1 (5 bases). V lost 3 bases and J 3 bases, leaving 15 bases between the germline ends. CDR3 length: 16 amino acids. Germline V gives CDR1 MGHDK, CDR2 SYGVNS. CDR3 protein: CASSDQGDGFNQPQHF. In DNA, the CDR3 is TGTGCCAGCAGTGACCAGGGAGACGGTTTCAATCAGCCCCAGCATTTT. The variable domain in full, completed from reference TRBV25-1 and TRBJ1-5, reads EADIYQTPRYLVIGTGKKITLECSQTMGHDKMYWYQQDPGMELHLIHYSYGVNSTEKGDLSSESTVSRIRTEHFPLTLESARPSHTSQYLCASSDQGDGFNQPQHFGDGTRLSIL.

This clone was picked up one time. This rearrangement joins TRBV5-1 to TRBJ1-3; D unresolved. The CDR3 is 16 residues long. CDR1 and CDR2 (germline): SGHRS, YFSETQ. Trimming took off 0 bases at V and 2 bases at J, with 12 bases between the two ends. CDR3 amino acids: CASSLDGSGPGNTIYF. CDR3 in DNA: TGCGCCAGCAGCTTGGACGGCAGTGGGCCTGGAAACACCATATATTTT.

This clone is a singleton in its sample. V is TRBV29-1 and J is TRBJ1-2, with unresolved D. The V gene's germline CDR1 is SQVTM and CDR2 ANQGSEA. This CDR3 contains 11 residues. V lost 4 bases to trimming and J lost 4 bases, with 7 bases between them. The CDR3 loop is CSVVESYGYTF. CDR3 sequence (DNA): TGCAGCGTTGTGGAAAGCTATGGCTACACCTTC.

The chain joins TRBV5-6 to TRBJ2-5; 11 bases line up with TRBD2. J gave up 7 bases and V 4 bases, and 6 bases lay outside the gene matches. Germline values: CDR1 SGHDT, CDR2 YYEEEE. The CDR3 sequence is 14 residues long. As DNA, the CDR3 is TGTGCCAGCAGCCCCGGACTAGCGGGCGGGACCCAGTACTTC. Amino acid sequence: CASSPGLAGGTQYF.

The rearrangement links TRBV2 to TRBJ2-6; 11 bases map to TRBD2. This CDR3 has 20 amino acids. Germline CDR1 reads SNHLY; CDR2 reads FYNNEI. Unmatched junction bases numbered 13, after V lost 4 bases and J lost 2 bases. DNA for the CDR3: TGTGCCAGCAGTGGCAGACACCCTACTAGCGGGGGAGCTGGGGCCAACGTCCTGACTTTC. Encoded protein: CASSGRHPTSGGAGANVLTF.

The sample holds one count of this clone. This chain connects TRBV5-1 to TRBJ2-7; TRBD1 matches at 11 bases. The germline gives CDR1 SGHRS, CDR2 YFSETQ. The trim removed 4 bases at V and 3 bases at J, leaving 6 bases unmatched. This CDR3 comprises 15 residues. For the CDR3, the DNA is TGCGCCAGCAGCCCAAGGACAGGGGGCTTCTACGAGCAGTACTTC. It encodes CASSPRTGGFYEQYF.

In its sample, this clone was seen a few times. The chain employs TRBV7-9 and TRBJ2-7; D is uncertain. The V end lost 0 bases, the J end lost 2 bases, and 2 bases lay between the germline ends. This CDR3 is 12 amino acids long. Germline values: CDR1 SEHNR, CDR2 FQNEAQ (reference sequence). As DNA, the CDR3 is TGTGCCAGCAGCTTAGCGGCCTACGAGCAGTACTTC. This sequence encodes CASSLAAYEQYF.

The chain has TRBV6-6 and TRBJ1-2, with 8 bases that match TRBD1. Trimming took 3 bases from V and 2 from J; bases not matched to a gene: 5. Germline V gene sequence: CDR1 MNHNY, CDR2 SVGAGI (reference sequence). This CDR3 comprises 15 residues. The DNA for the CDR3 is TGTGCCAGCAGTTATCCCAGGGGGCCCAACTATGGCTACACCTTC. Amino acid sequence: CASSYPRGPNYGYTF.

This clone has just one count. The chain links TRBV21-1 to TRBJ1-5; TRBD1 is taken as the D call from the table, unchecked against the DNA. TRBV21-1 represents a pseudogene. CDR3 length: 18 residues. The CDR3 DNA follows: TGTGCCAGCAGCAAAGTAGGGGGCTCACTCTATAGCAATCAGCCCCAGCATTTT. Translated: CASSKVGGSLYSNQPQHF.

The CDR3 DNA sequence: TGTGCCAGCTCACCAGCAGTGAACTACGAGCAGTACTTC. This translates into CASSPAVNYEQYF. V usage is TRBV18 and J usage is TRBJ2-7, with D unresolved. In germline, CDR1 is KGHSH, CDR2 LQKENI. V was clipped by 2 bases and J by 3 bases, with 8 bases between them. CDR3 length equals 13 residues.